Described below is a single TCR beta chain sequence and its context. Its matching antigen is unknown. This record belongs to a study of T-cell memory formation after mild COVID-19. TCRdb fed the 5' RACE reads into MiXCR, producing one record per CDR3 protein. The profile covers around 510,000 distinct CDR3 sequences, with 20% to 25% appearing a single time and about 8.2% taken by the ten largest. Study results and caveats: Contracting CD4+ clones were located mainly in CM and EM, and CD8+ clones in EMRA. Memory from before infection featured some responding clones, which suggests cross-reactive memory joined. Second-wave clones peaking on day 37 lacked confirmed SARS-CoV-2 specificity. Later expanders leaned CD4+, whereas day 15 to 85 contracting clones were balanced CD4/CD8.

J lost 8 bases, V lost 4 bases, and 11 bases had no gene match. The germline V gene encodes CDR1 SEHNR and CDR2 FQNEAQ (reference sequence). The CDR3 runs to 18 residues. The gene calls are TRBV7-9 and TRBJ2-1; 16 bases line up with TRBD2. Sequenced sample: PBMCs or a T cell subset sorted from them (not recorded which). The sequence was obtained from an adult woman who had mild COVID-19 (a few samples of this study predate the infection). Cell type and time point are not known. The CDR3 spells CASSSGTSGRAYDYEQFF. The CDR3 DNA sequence: TGTGCCAGCAGCTCAGGGACTAGCGGGAGGGCCTACGATTATGAGCAGTTCTTC.